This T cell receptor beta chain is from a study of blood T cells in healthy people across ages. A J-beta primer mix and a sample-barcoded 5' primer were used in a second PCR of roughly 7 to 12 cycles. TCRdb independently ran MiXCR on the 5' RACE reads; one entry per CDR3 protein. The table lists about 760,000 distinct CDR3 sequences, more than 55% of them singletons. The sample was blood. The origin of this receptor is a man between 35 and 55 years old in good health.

CDR3 in DNA: TGTGCCAGTAACCGGGACAGGGAGGATGGCTACACCTTC. It encodes CASNRDREDGYTF. The chain combines TRBV2 with TRBJ1-2, with 9 bases matching TRBD1. The length of the CDR3 is 13 residues. V shed 9 bases and J 6 bases; nucleotides not matched to a gene: 8. Germline CDR1 SNHLY, CDR2 FYNNEI.